This T cell receptor (beta chain) was captured in a study of cytomegalovirus exposure and HLA in healthy donors. A multiplex PCR was run with 60 Vbeta primers and 13 Jbeta primers. In the study's own analysis: Later, an analysis found 80 million or so unique TCR beta chains, and 8.5 million to 14 million of these were shared. Here immunoSEQ multiplex PCR was the method, and the copy in TCRdb shows in-frame clones only, minus some. Clone size and V and J calls were adopted from that table, with D and trimming inferred from the DNA. The sample has more than 85,000 clones; roughly 15% are singletons. Study-level points and caveats: Most CMV-associated TCR beta chains appeared HLA-restricted in a later analysis.

In germline, CDR1 is SGHRS, CDR2 YFSETQ. The CDR3 covers 16 residues. The germline V and J ends were trimmed by 1 base and 4 bases, with 14 bases remaining between them. To note about this clone: Antigen specificity is unknown.

Sequenced: PBMCs. The chain uses TRBV5-1 and TRBJ2-2; D not resolved. The source of this sequence is a female donor in good health and CMV-seronegative. This chain's CDR3 is CASSLSVAGGTGELFF. Here the CDR3 DNA reads TGCGCCAGCAGCTTGTCGGTTGCTGGCGGCACCGGGGAGCTGTTTTTT.